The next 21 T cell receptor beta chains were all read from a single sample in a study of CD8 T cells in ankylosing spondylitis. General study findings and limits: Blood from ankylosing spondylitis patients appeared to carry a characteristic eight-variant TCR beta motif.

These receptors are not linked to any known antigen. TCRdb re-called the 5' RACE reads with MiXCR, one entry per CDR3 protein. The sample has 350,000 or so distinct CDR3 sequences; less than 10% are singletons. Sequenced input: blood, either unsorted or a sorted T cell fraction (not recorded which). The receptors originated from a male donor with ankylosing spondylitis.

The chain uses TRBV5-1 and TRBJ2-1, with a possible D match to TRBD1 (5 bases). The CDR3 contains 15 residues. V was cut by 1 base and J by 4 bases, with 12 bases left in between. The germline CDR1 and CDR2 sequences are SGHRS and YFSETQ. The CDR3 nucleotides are TGCGCCAGCAGCTTGAGGGCCGACAGATACAATGAGCAGTTCTTC. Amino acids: CASSLRADRYNEQFF.

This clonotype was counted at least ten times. The CDR3 coding sequence is TGCGCCAGCAGCGCGGAATTAAACACCGGGGAGCTGTTTTTT. Amino acids: CASSAELNTGELFF. The chain couples TRBV5-1 to TRBJ2-2; unclear D gene. Trimming shortened V by 4 bases and J by 2 bases, and 9 bases separated the two germline ends. This CDR3 spans 14 amino acids. Germline assignment: CDR1 SGHRS and CDR2 YFSETQ.

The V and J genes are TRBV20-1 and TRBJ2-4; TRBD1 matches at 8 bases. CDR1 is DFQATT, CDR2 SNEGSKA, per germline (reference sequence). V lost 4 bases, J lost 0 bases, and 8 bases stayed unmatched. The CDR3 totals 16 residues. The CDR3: CSATPRDRLAKNIQYF. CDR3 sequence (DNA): TGCAGTGCTACCCCCCGGGACAGGCTAGCCAAAAACATTCAGTACTTC.

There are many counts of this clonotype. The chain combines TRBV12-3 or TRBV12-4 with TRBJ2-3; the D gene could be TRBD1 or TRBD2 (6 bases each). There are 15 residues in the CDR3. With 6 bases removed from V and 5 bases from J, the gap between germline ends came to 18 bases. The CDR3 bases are TGTGCCAGCAGCTCCGGGACACTGGGGGGAGATACGCAGTATTTT. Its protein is CASSSGTLGGDTQYF.

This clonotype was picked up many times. CDR3 bases: TGCGCCAGCAGCCCGTCCGGGACTTACTCCTACAATGAGCAGTTCTTC. Translation: CASSPSGTYSYNEQFF. The chain joins TRBV5-1 to TRBJ2-1, with a possible D match to TRBD2 (6 bases). Looked up from germline, CDR1 is SGHRS and CDR2 is YFSETQ. Trimming pared 4 bases from V and 0 bases from J, leaving 14 bases between. The CDR3 consists of 16 residues.

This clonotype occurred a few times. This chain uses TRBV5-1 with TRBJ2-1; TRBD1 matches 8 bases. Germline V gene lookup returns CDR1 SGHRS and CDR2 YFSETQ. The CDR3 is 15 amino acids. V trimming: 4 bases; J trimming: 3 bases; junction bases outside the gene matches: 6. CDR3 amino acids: CASSQQGVDYNEQFF. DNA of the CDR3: TGCGCCAGCAGCCAACAGGGGGTGGACTACAATGAGCAGTTCTTC.

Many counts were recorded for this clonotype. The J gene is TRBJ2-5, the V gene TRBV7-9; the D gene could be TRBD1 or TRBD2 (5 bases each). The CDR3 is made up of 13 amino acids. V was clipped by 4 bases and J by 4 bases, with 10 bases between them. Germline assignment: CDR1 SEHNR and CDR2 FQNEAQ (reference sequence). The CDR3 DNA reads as TGTGCCAGCAGCTGGGGGTATCTAGAGACCCAGTACTTC. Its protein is CASSWGYLETQYF.

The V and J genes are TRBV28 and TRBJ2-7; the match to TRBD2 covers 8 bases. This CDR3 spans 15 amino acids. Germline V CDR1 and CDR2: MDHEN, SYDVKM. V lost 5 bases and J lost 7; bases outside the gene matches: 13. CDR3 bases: TGTGCCAGCAGTCCGATGCGGACTAGCAGGTTTGAGCAGTACTTC. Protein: CASSPMRTSRFEQYF.

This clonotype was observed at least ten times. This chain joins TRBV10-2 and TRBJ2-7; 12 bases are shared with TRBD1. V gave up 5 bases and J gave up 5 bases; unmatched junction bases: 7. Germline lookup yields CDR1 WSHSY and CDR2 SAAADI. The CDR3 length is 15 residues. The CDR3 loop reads CASSLPGQGAHEQYF. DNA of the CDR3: TGCGCCAGCAGTCTACCGGGACAGGGGGCGCACGAGCAGTACTTC.

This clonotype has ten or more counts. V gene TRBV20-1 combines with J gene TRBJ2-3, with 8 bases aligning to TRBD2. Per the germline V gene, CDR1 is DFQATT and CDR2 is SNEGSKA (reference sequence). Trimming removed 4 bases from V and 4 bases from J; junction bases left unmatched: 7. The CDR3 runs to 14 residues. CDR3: CSATGLASADTQYF. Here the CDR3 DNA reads TGCAGTGCTACCGGACTAGCTTCGGCAGATACGCAGTATTTT.

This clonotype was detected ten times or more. The CDR3 protein is CATSSEDRGATQYF. In DNA form, the CDR3 reads TGTGCCACCAGCAGTGAGGACAGGGGGGCTACGCAGTATTTT. V and J are TRBV15 and TRBJ2-3; 10 bases agree with TRBD1. CDR3 length equals 14 residues. The germline CDR1 and CDR2 sequences are LNHNV and YYDKDF (reference sequence). The junction had 5 bases not matched to a gene; V was cut back by 3 bases and J by 8 bases.

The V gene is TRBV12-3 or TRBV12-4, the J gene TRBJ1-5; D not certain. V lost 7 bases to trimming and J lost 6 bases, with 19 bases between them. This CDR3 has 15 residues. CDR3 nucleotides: TGTGCCAGCAACTTAGGGCGGGATCTCCCTCAGCCCCAGCATTTT. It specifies CASNLGRDLPQPQHF.

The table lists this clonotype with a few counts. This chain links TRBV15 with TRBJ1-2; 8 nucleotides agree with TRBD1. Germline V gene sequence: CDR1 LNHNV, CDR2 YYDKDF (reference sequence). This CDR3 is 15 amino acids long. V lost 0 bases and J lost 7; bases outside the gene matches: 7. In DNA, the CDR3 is TGTGCCACCAGCAGAGATCCCCAGGGGGCTGCTGGCTACACCTTC. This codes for CATSRDPQGAAGYTF.

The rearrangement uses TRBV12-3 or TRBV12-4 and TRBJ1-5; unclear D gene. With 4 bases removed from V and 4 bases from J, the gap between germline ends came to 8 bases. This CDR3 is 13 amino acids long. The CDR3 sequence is CASSWFRNQPQHF. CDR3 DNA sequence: TGTGCCAGCAGTTGGTTCAGAAATCAGCCCCAGCATTTT.

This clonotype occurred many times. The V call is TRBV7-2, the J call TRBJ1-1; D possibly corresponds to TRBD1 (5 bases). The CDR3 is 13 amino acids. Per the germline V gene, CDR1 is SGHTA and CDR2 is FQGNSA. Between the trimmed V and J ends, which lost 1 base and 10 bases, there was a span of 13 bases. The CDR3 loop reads CASSLEGRRIAFF. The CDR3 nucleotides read TGTGCCAGCAGCTTAGAGGGGCGGCGTATAGCTTTCTTT.

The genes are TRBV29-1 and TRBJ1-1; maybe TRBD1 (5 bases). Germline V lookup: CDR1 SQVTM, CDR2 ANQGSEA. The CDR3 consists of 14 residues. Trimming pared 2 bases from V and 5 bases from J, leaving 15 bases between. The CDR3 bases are TGCAGCGTTGAAAGGGGTGGGAAGGGTACTGAAGCTTTCTTT. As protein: CSVERGGKGTEAFF.

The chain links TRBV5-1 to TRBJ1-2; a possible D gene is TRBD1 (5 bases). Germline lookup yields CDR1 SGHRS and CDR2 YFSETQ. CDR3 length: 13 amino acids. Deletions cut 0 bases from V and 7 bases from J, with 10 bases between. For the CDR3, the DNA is TGCGCCAGCAGCTTGGCAGGGATTGGTGGCTACACCTTC. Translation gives CASSLAGIGGYTF.

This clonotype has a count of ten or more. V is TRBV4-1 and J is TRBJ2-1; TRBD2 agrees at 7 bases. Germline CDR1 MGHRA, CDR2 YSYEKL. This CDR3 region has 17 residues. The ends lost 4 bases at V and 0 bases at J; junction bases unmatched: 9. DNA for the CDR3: TGCGCCAGCAGCCGGTTCGGGCTAGCGGTCTCCTACAATGAGCAGTTCTTC. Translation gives CASSRFGLAVSYNEQFF.

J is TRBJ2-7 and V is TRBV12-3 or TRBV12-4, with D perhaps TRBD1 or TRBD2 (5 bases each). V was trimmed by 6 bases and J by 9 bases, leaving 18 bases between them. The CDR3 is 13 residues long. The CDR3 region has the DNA TGTGCCAGCAGGGACGCGAACGCAGGGACGCAGTACTTC. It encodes CASRDANAGTQYF.

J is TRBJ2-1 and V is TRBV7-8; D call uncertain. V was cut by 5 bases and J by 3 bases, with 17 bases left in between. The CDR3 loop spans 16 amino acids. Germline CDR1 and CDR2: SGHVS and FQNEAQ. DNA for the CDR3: TGTGCCAGCAGCCCCCAGAGCTCTCGCTTCTACAATGAGCAGTTCTTC. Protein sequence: CASSPQSSRFYNEQFF.

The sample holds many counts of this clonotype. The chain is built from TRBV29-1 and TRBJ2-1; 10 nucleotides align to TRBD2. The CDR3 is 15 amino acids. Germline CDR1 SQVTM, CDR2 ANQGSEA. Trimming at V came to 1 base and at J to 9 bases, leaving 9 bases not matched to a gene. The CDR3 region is CSVEATSGRGFEQFF. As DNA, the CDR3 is TGCAGCGTTGAAGCCACCAGCGGGAGGGGTTTTGAGCAGTTCTTC.